A single sample is the source of the 14 T cell receptor beta chains below, sequenced in a study of CD8+CD57+ T cells in acquired aplastic anemia (dated by TCRdb to 2016 to 2018). Flow cytometry had shown CD8+CD57+ cell expansion in the patients selected for sequencing. Sequencing relied on an Illumina HiSeq 2000. Genomic DNA was used as template for profiling of TCR beta VDJ combinations and CDR3 sequences. In-frame beta chains were kept once TCRdb had trimmed the public reads at Q25 with fastp and called clones with MiXCR. One record per CDR3 amino acid sequence lists the most common genes and DNA. Present in this sample are about 160,000 distinct CDR3 sequences, around 52% of which were seen just once. The ten largest make up about 30% of the sample. The sample consisted of sorted CD4+, CD8+, or CD8+CD57+ T cells (not recorded which) from PBMCs. All receptors come from a human donor with aplastic anemia.

This clonotype was seen many times. The rearrangement links TRBV5-4 to TRBJ1-4; TRBD1 aligns across 7 bases. Germline lookup yields CDR1 SGHNT and CDR2 YYREEE (reference sequence). V was clipped by 4 bases and J by 8 bases; unmatched bases: 8. This CDR3 contains 14 residues. The CDR3 region has the DNA TGTGCCAGCAGCCAAGACAGGGATGGCGAAAAACTGTTTTTT. Its translation: CASSQDRDGEKLFF.

In the case of this clonotype: In this CDR3 the conserved last residue, phenylalanine or tryptophan, is missing, so a read error is likely. V gene TRBV25-1 combines with J gene TRBJ2-7; D is perhaps TRBD1 (5 bases). Germline CDR1 and CDR2: MGHDK and SYGVNS. CDR3 length: 12 residues. The germline V and J ends were trimmed by 6 bases and 9 bases, with 15 bases remaining between them. CDR3 nucleotides: TGTGCCAGCAGCGACAGCGTCGACGGGCAGTACCTC. Translating it yields CASSDSVDGQYL.

The rearrangement links TRBV19 to TRBJ2-1; TRBD2 aligns across 8 bases. Trimming took 0 bases from V and 2 from J; bases not matched to a gene: 9. The CDR3 runs to 18 residues. Germline CDR1 is LNHDA and CDR2 is SQIVND (reference sequence). CDR3 region: CASSIDVLAGDAYNEQFF. DNA for the CDR3: TGTGCCAGTAGTATAGATGTGCTAGCGGGTGACGCCTACAATGAGCAGTTCTTC.

The V call is TRBV2, the J call TRBJ2-3, with 9 positions matching TRBD1. The CDR3 is 14 amino acids. CDR1 and CDR2 from the germline V gene are SNHLY and FYNNEI. The junction had 12 bases not matched to a gene; V was cut back by 11 bases and J by 6 bases. CDR3 DNA sequence: TGTGCCGGCTCAGTGGAGACAGGGGGGGATACGCAGTATTTT. Its translation: CAGSVETGGDTQYF.

This clonotype was seen many times. The chain recombines TRBV4-1 with TRBJ2-7; D uncertain. This CDR3 region has 15 residues. Germline V gene sequence: CDR1 MGHRA, CDR2 YSYEKL. Between the trimmed V and J ends, which lost 0 bases and 2 bases, there was a span of 11 bases. The CDR3 region is CASSQDLNGAYEQYF. In DNA, the CDR3 is TGCGCCAGCAGCCAAGATCTAAATGGAGCCTACGAGCAGTACTTC.

In this sample, this clonotype turned up many times. The gene calls are TRBV7-9 and TRBJ1-1; no reliable D call. From germline, CDR1 is SEHNR and CDR2 FQNEAQ (reference sequence). There are 15 residues in the CDR3. V was cut by 5 bases and J by 2 bases, with 15 bases left in between. In nucleotides, the CDR3 is TGTGCCAGCAGCGCCGGATGGGCAGAAAACACTGAAGCTTTCTTT. It yields the protein CASSAGWAENTEAFF.

Concerning this clonotype itself: This clone may be a read error of a much larger clone one base away. The final CDR3 position lacks the conserved phenylalanine or tryptophan, pointing to a likely read error. The rearrangement joins TRBV14 to TRBJ2-7; 9 nucleotides agree with TRBD1. The J segment lost 3 bases and the V segment lost 1 base, leaving 7 bases of the junction unmatched. This CDR3 is built from 16 residues. Germline lookup yields CDR1 SGHDN and CDR2 FVKESK. The CDR3 DNA sequence: TGTGCCAGCAGCCAAGCCGGGACAGGGAAAAACTACGAGCAGTACCTC. Protein sequence: CASSQAGTGKNYEQYL.

Many counts were recorded for this clonotype. V usage is TRBV11-3 and J usage is TRBJ1-4, with 7 bases identical to TRBD1. CDR3 size: 15 residues. CDR1 is SGHNT and CDR2 is YENEEA in the germline V gene. V lost 5 bases, J lost 8 bases, and 11 bases stayed unmatched. CDR3 amino acids: CASSGRQGGGEKLFF. CDR3 bases: TGTGCCAGCAGCGGCCGACAGGGAGGTGGGGAAAAACTGTTTTTT.

CDR3 loop: CAISEQGVSTEAFF. In DNA form, the CDR3 reads TGTGCCATCAGTGAACAGGGAGTGAGTACTGAAGCTTTCTTT. The chain joins TRBV10-3 to TRBJ1-1; tentatively, D is TRBD1 (6 bases). The germline CDR1 and CDR2 sequences are ENHRY and SYGVKD. V dropped 3 bases and J dropped 5 bases, with 13 bases sitting between them. The CDR3 consists of 14 residues.

This sequence joins TRBV5-8 and TRBJ2-2; 7 bases fit TRBD2. The germline V gene has CDR1 SGHTS and CDR2 YDEGEE. V lost 3 bases, J lost 2 bases, and 4 bases stayed unmatched. This CDR3 is built from 15 residues. DNA for the CDR3: TGTGCCAGCAGCTCTCGGGAGGCCAACACCGGGGAGCTGTTTTTT. Translated, it gives CASSSREANTGELFF. Full variable domain (missing parts from reference TRBV5-8 and TRBJ2-2): EAGVTQSPTHLIKTRGQQATLRCSPISGHTSVYWYQQALGLGLQFLLWYDEGEERNRGNFPPRFSGRQFPNYSSELNVNALELEDSALYLCASSSREANTGELFFGEGSRLTVL.

The chain joins TRBV9 to TRBJ2-2, with D unclear. This CDR3 has 12 residues. V dropped 4 bases and J dropped 8 bases, with 9 bases sitting between them. Germline CDR1 reads SGDLS; CDR2 reads YYNGEE. DNA for the CDR3: TGTGCCAGCAGCCTAAATGCGGGGGAGCTGTTTTTT. Translated, it gives CASSLNAGELFF.

This clonotype was detected ten times or more. The chain recombines TRBV2 with TRBJ2-7; perhaps TRBD2 as D (6 bases). This CDR3 has 15 residues. The germline V gene has CDR1 SNHLY and CDR2 FYNNEI. V was shortened by 0 bases and J by 3 bases, with 12 bases between the two germline ends. CDR3: CASSEARDLVYEQYF. The CDR3 bases are TGTGCCAGCAGTGAAGCGCGGGACCTAGTCTACGAGCAGTACTTC.

This clonotype was detected ten times or more. The V gene is TRBV24-1, the J gene TRBJ2-1; 10 positions match TRBD1. Germline loops: CDR1 KGHDR, CDR2 SFDVKD. V gave up 7 bases and J gave up 9 bases; unmatched junction bases: 11. CDR3 length equals 15 residues. This CDR3 reads CATSEGQGVVGEQFF. DNA of the CDR3: TGTGCCACCAGCGAAGGACAGGGGGTCGTAGGTGAGCAGTTCTTC.

The rearrangement links TRBV19 to TRBJ2-6, with D perhaps being TRBD1 or TRBD2 (5 bases each). Germline V gene lookup returns CDR1 LNHDA and CDR2 SQIVND (reference sequence). The CDR3 totals 15 residues. V dropped 1 base and J dropped 2 bases, with 6 bases sitting between them. The CDR3 DNA reads TGTGCCAGTAGTATAGGAGGGGCTGGGGCCAACGTCCTGACTTTC. It codes for CASSIGGAGANVLTF.